This T cell receptor (beta chain) emerged from a study of response to subunit inactivated influenza vaccine. Comments on this clonotype: The antigen remains unidentified.

A single record per CDR3 protein comes from TCRdb applying MiXCR to the RT-PCR reads. The repertoire holds about 700,000 distinct CDR3 sequences, with about 14% as singletons. Study-wide points: Each seasonal flu vaccination may recruit only limited new T cells, authors suggested.

Germline assignment: CDR1 DFQATT and CDR2 SNEGSKA (reference sequence). Trimming left V 0 bases short and J 5 bases short, with 13 bases between. CDR3 length: 14 residues. The clonotype originates from a man in his fifties who received an inactivated influenza vaccine. Sample: PBMCs from blood, taken 14 to 15 days before vaccination. The rearrangement uses TRBV20-1 and TRBJ1-1, with unresolved D. CDR3 region: CSARDGTVGTEAFF. Here the CDR3 DNA reads TGCAGTGCTAGAGATGGAACAGTGGGGACTGAAGCTTTCTTT.